This T cell receptor beta chain was documented in a study of blood T cell repertoires in COVID-19. Study as a whole: T cells, B-cell-depleted T cells, or PBMCs provided the cDNA or gDNA that served as material.

CDR3 length: 14 amino acids. V shed 2 bases and J shed 4 bases, with 9 bases lying between them. Germline CDR1 is MDHEN and CDR2 is SYDVKM. Study processing details: Amplifying reference gene primers gave estimates of nucleated cell counts. Using immunoSEQ multiplex PCR, the repertoire was profiled, and TCRdb retains in-frame clones only, with some absent. V and J calls plus clone size are reproduced from that table; the DNA served to infer D and trimming. The sample contains 290,000 or so clones, around 90% of which appear only once. This study enrolled people aged about 18 to 95 from approximately 24 US geographic areas. Participants had their cohort set by participant-reported clinical history.

The TCR comes from a woman younger than 30 with acute COVID-19. The chain links TRBV28 to TRBJ1-5; D is possibly TRBD1 (6 bases). The specimen was PBMCs or T cells enriched from blood (not recorded which). The CDR3 here is CASSLGQLNQPQHF. In DNA form, the CDR3 reads TGTGCCAGCAGTTTAGGACAGCTGAATCAGCCCCAGCATTTT. Full variable domain (remainder filled in from reference TRBV28 and TRBJ1-5): DVKVTQSSRYLVKRTGEKVFLECVQDMDHENMFWYRQDPGLGLRLIYFSYDVKMKEKGDIPEGYSVSREKKERFSLILESASTNQTSMYLCASSLGQLNQPQHFGDGTRLSIL.